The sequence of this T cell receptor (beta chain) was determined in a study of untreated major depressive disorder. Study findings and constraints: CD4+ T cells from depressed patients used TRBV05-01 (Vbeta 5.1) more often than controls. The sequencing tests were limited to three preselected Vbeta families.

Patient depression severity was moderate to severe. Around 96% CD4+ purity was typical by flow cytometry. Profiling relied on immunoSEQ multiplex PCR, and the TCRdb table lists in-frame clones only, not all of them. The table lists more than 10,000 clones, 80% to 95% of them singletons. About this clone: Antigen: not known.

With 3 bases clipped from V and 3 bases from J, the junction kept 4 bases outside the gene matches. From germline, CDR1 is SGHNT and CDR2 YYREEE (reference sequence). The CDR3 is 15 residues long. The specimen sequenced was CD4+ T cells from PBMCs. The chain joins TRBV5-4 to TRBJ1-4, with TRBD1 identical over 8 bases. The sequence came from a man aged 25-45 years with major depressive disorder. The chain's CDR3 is CASSSPTGANEKLFF. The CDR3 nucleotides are TGTGCCAGCAGCTCACCGACAGGGGCTAATGAAAAACTGTTTTTT.